This record concerns one T cell receptor (beta chain) sequence. Measured with immunoSEQ multiplex PCR; TCRdb has only the in-frame clones, and not every one. Counted here are more than 200,000 clones, about 88% occurring once; the ten biggest clones make up about 2%. These data come from a study of blood T cell repertoires in COVID-19. Looking at the study overall: The analysed material was cDNA or gDNA that came from T cells, B-cell-depleted T cells, or PBMCs.

The CDR3 spans 14 residues. CDR1 and CDR2 from the germline V gene are MNHEY and SVGEGT. V was trimmed by 4 bases and J by 3 bases, leaving 10 bases between them. This TCR came from a man aged 30 to 45 with active or convalescent COVID-19. Material for sequencing was peripheral blood. The chain is built from TRBV6-2 or TRBV6-3 and TRBJ1-5; D is possibly TRBD1 (6 bases). The CDR3 DNA follows: TGTGCCAGCAGTTGGGGGCAGAACAATCAGCCCCAGCATTTT. As protein: CASSWGQNNQPQHF.